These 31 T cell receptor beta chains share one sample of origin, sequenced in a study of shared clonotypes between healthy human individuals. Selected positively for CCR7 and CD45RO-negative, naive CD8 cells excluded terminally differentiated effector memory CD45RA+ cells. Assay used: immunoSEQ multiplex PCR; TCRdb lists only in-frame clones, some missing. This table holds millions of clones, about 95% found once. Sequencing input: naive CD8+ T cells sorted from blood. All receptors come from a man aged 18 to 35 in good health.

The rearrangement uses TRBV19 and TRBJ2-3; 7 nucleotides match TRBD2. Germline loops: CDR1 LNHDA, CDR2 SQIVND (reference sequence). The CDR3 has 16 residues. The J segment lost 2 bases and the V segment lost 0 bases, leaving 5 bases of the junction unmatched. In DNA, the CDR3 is TGTGCCAGTAGTATAGATGGAGCGGGATCCACAGATACGCAGTATTTT. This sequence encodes CASSIDGAGSTDTQYF.

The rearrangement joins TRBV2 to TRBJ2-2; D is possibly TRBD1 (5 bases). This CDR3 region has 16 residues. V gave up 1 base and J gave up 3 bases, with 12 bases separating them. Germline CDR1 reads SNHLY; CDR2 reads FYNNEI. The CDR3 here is CASSEGQGFDTGELFF. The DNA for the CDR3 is TGTGCCAGCAGTGAAGGGCAGGGTTTCGACACCGGGGAGCTGTTTTTT.

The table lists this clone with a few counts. The CDR3 region has the DNA TGTGCCAGTAGCCCAACCGTCGGCTATGGCTACACCTTC. It translates to CASSPTVGYGYTF. The genes are TRBV19 and TRBJ1-2; D ambiguous. V lost 6 bases to trimming and J lost 4 bases, with 12 bases between them. This CDR3 has 13 amino acids. CDR1 and CDR2 (germline): LNHDA, SQIVND (reference sequence).

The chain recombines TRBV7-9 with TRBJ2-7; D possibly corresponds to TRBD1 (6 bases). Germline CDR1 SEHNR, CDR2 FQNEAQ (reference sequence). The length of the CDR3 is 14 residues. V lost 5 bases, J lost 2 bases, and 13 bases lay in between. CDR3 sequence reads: CASSAYGQTYEQYF. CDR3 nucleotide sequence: TGTGCCAGCAGCGCTTACGGACAGACCTACGAGCAGTACTTC.

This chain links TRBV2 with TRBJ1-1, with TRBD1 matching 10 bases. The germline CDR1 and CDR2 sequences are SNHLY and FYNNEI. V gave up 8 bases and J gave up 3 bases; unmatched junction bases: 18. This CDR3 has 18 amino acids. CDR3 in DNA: TGTGCCAGCTGGGGACTTAGACAGGGGGCCAGGAGGCACACTGAAGCTTTCTTT. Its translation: CASWGLRQGARRHTEAFF.

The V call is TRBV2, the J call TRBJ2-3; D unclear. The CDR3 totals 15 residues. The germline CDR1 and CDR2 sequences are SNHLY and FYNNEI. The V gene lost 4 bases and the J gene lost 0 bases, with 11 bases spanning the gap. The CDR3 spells CASSVVISSTDTQYF. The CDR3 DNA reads TGTGCCAGCAGTGTTGTGATTTCTAGCACAGATACGCAGTATTTT.

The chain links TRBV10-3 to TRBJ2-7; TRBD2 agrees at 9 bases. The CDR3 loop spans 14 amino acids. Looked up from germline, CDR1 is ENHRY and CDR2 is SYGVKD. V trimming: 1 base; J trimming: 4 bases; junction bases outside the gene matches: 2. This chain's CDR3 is CAISEFLAGYEQYF. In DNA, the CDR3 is TGTGCCATCAGTGAGTTTCTAGCGGGATACGAGCAGTACTTC.

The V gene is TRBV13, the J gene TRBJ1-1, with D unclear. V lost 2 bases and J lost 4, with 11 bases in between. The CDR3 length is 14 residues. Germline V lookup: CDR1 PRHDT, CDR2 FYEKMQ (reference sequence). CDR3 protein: CASSLTGLGTEAFF. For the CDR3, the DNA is TGTGCCAGCAGCTTAACTGGGCTTGGCACTGAAGCTTTCTTT. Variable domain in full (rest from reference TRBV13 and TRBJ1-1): AAGVIQSPRHLIKEKRETATLKCYPIPRHDTVYWYQQGPGQDPQFLISFYEKMQSDKGSIPDRFSAQQFSDYHSELNMSSLELGDSALYFCASSLTGLGTEAFFGQGTRLTVV.

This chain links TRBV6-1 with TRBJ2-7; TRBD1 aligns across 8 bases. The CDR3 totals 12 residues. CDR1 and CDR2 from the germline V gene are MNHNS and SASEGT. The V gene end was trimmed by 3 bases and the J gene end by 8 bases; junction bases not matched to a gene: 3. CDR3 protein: CASSDQGAKQYF. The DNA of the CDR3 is TGTGCCAGCAGTGATCAGGGGGCGAAGCAGTACTTC.

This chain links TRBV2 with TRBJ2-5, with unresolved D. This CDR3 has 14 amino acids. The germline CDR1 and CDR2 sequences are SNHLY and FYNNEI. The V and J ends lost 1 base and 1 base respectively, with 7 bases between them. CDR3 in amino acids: CASSEDTIQETQYF. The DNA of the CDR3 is TGTGCCAGCAGTGAAGATACAATCCAAGAGACCCAGTACTTC.

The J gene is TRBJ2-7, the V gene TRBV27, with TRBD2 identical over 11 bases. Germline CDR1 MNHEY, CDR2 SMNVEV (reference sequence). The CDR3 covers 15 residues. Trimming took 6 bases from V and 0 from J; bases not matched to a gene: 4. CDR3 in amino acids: CASRLAGGISYEQYF. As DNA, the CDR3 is TGTGCCAGCAGGTTAGCGGGGGGGATCTCCTACGAGCAGTACTTC.

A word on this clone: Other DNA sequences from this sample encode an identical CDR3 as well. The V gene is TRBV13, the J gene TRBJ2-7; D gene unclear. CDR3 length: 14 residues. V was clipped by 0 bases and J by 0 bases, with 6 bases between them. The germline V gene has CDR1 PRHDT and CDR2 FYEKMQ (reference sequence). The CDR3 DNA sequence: TGTGCCAGCAGCTTAGGGGCTAGCTCCTACGAGCAGTACTTC. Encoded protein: CASSLGASSYEQYF.

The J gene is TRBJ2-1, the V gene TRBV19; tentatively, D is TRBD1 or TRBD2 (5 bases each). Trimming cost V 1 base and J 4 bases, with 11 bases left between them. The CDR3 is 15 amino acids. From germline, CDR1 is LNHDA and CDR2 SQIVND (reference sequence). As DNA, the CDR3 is TGTGCCAGTAGTATAGCAGGGACGGGATACAATGAGCAGTTCTTC. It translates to CASSIAGTGYNEQFF.

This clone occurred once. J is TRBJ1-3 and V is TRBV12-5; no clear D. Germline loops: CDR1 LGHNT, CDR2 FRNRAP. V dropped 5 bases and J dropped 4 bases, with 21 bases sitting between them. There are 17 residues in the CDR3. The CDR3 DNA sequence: TGTGCTAGTGGTGGATTAAACGACGGGCAGTCCGGAAACACCATATATTTT. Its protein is CASGGLNDGQSGNTIYF. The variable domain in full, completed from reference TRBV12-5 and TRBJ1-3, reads DARVTQTPRHKVTEMGQEVTMRCQPILGHNTVFWYRQTMMQGLELLAYFRNRAPLDDSGMPKDRFSAEMPDATLATLKIQPSEPRDSAVYFCASGGLNDGQSGNTIYFGEGSWLTVV.

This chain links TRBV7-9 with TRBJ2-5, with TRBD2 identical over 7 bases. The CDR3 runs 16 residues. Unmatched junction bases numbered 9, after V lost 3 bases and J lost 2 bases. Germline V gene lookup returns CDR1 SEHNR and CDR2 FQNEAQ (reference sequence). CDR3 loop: CASSFPSGGPQETQYF. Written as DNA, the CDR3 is TGTGCCAGCAGCTTCCCCTCGGGGGGTCCACAAGAGACCCAGTACTTC. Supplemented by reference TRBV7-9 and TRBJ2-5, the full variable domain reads DTGVSQNPRHKITKRGQNVTFRCDPISEHNRLYWYRQTLGQGPEFLTYFQNEAQLEKSRLLSDRFSAERPKGSFSTLEIQRTEQGDSAMYLCASSFPSGGPQETQYFGPGTRLLVL.

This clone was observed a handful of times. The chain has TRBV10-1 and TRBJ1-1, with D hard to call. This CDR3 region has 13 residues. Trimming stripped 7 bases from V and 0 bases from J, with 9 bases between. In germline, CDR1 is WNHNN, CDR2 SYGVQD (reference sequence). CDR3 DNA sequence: TGCGCCAGCAAAGGGTCAGTGAACACTGAAGCTTTCTTT. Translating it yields CASKGSVNTEAFF.

CDR3 DNA: TGTGCCAGCAGCTCTCCAGGCCTTGTTAATGAGCAGTTCTTC. Translation: CASSSPGLVNEQFF. V and J are TRBV21-1 and TRBJ2-1; the DNA was not compared with TRBD1, the D call given in the table. TRBV21-1 is labeled a pseudogene. This CDR3 comprises 14 residues.

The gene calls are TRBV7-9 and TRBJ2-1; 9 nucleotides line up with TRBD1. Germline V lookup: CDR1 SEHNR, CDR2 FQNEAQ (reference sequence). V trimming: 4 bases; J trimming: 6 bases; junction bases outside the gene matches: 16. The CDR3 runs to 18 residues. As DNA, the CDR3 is TGTGCCAGCAGCTCAACTTTTTTGGGACAGGGTCTTAGCAATGAGCAGTTCTTC. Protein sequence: CASSSTFLGQGLSNEQFF.

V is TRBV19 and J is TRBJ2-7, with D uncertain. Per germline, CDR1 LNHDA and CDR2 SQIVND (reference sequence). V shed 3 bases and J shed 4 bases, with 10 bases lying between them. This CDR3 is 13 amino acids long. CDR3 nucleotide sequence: TGTGCCAGTAGTATGGTTCCGCAATACGAGCAGTACTTC. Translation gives CASSMVPQYEQYF.

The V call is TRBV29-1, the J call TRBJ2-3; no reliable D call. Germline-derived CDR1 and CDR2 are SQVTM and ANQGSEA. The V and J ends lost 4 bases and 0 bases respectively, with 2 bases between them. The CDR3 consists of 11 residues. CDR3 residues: CSVVSTDTQYF. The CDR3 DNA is TGCAGCGTTGTTAGCACAGATACGCAGTATTTT.

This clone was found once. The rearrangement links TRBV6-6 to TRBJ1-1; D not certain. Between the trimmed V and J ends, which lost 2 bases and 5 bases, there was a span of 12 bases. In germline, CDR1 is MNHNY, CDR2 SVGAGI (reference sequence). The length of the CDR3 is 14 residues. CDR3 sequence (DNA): TGTGCCAGCAGTTACAACGGGGAAGGAACTGAAGCTTTCTTT. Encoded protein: CASSYNGEGTEAFF.

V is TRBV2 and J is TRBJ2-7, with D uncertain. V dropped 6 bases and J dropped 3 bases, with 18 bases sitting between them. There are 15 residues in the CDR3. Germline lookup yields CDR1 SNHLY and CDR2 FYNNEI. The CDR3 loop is CASSDTAQRNYEQYF. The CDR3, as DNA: TGTGCCAGCAGCGATACAGCCCAACGAAACTACGAGCAGTACTTC.

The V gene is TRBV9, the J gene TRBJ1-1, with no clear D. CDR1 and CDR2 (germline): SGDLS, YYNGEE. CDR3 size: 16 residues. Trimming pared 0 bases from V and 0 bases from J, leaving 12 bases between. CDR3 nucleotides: TGTGCCAGCAGCGTAGGGGCAGGAGAGATGAACACTGAAGCTTTCTTT. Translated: CASSVGAGEMNTEAFF.

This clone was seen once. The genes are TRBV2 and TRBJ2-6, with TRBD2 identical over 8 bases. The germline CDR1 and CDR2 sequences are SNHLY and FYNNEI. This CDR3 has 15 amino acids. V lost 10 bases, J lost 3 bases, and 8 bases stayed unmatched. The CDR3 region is CAIPSGGYGANVLTF. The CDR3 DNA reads TGTGCCATCCCCTCGGGAGGGTATGGGGCCAACGTCCTGACTTTC.

Written as DNA, the CDR3 is TGTGCCAGCAGCACAAAGACAGGATACAATGAGCAGTTCTTC. It specifies CASSTKTGYNEQFF. The gene calls are TRBV7-9 and TRBJ2-1, with D perhaps matching TRBD1 (6 bases). This CDR3 region has 14 residues. V dropped 5 bases and J dropped 4 bases, with 12 bases sitting between them. Germline V gene data show CDR1 as SEHNR and CDR2 as FQNEAQ (reference sequence).

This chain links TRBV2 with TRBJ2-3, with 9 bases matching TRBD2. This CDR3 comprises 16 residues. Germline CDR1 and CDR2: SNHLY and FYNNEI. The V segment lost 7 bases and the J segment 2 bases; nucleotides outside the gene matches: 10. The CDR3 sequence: CASNWEREVATDTQYF. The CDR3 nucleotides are TGTGCCAGCAACTGGGAGCGGGAGGTAGCCACAGATACGCAGTATTTT.

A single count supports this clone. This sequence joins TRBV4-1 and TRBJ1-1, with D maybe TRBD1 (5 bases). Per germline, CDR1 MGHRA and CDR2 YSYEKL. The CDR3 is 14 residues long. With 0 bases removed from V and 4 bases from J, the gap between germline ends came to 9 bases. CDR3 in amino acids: CASSQDSGGTEAFF. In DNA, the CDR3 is TGCGCCAGCAGCCAAGATTCCGGGGGCACTGAAGCTTTCTTT.

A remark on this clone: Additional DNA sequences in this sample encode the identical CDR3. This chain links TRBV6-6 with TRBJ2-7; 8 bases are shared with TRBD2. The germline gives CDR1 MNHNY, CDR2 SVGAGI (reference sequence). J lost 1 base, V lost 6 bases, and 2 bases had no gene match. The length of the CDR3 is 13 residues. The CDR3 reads CASSLAGSYEQYF. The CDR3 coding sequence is TGTGCCAGCAGCCTAGCGGGTTCCTACGAGCAGTACTTC.

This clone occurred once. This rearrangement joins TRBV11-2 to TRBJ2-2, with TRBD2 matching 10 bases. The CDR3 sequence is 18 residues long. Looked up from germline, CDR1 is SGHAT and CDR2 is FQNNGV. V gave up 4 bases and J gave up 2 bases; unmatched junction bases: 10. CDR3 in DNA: TGTGCCAGCAGCTCCTACCCCGCTAGCGGGGGTAACACCGGGGAGCTGTTTTTT. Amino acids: CASSSYPASGGNTGELFF. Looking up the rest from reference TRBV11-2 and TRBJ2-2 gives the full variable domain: EAGVAQSPRYKIIEKRQSVAFWCNPISGHATLYWYQQILGQGPKLLIQFQNNGVVDDSQLPKDRFSAERLKGVDSTLKIQPAKLEDSAVYLCASSSYPASGGNTGELFFGEGSRLTVL.

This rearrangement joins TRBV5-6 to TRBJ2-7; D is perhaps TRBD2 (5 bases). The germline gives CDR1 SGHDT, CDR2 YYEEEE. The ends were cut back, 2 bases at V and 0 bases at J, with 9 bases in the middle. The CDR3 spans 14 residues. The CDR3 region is CASSFPEGSYEQYF. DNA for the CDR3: TGTGCCAGCAGCTTCCCTGAGGGCTCCTACGAGCAGTACTTC.

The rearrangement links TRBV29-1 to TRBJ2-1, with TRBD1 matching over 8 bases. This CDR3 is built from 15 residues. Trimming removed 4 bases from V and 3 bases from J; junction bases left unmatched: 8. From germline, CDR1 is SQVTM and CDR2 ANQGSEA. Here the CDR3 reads CSVVGDRYVYNEQFF. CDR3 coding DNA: TGCAGCGTTGTTGGGGACAGGTACGTCTACAATGAGCAGTTCTTC.